This T cell receptor beta chain stems from a study of human T cells and chemical hapten exposure. Study information: Upper-back patches of 0.01% DPC were read at 6 days.

The library tagged individual cDNA molecules with unique molecular identifiers. TCRdb recomputed calls from the RACE reads with MiXCR, one row per CDR3 protein. The data hold a few hundred thousand distinct CDR3 sequences, with approximately 8.4% observed a single time. Trimming removed 7 bases from V and 8 bases from J, with 10 bases in between. The CDR3 is 11 residues long. General study points: While controls formed fewer of them, expanded TCRs formed significantly more large CDR3 similarity clusters.

Stated time point: pre-sensitization, week 0. This sample's treatment: therapeutic diphenylcyclopropenone sensitization with weekly scalp DPC. This clonotype has at least ten counts. The antigen is not known. The sequence was collected from a woman in her 40s with alopecia areata. Some clones in this sample may be carry-over from other donors' samples. The V gene is TRBV12-3 or TRBV12-4, the J gene TRBJ2-3; D is unclear. The sequencing used whole blood, collected in connection with sensitization to the hapten diphenylcyclopropenone (DPC). The CDR3: CASTLDVTQYF. In DNA form, the CDR3 reads TGTGCCAGCACCCTAGACGTTACGCAGTATTTT.